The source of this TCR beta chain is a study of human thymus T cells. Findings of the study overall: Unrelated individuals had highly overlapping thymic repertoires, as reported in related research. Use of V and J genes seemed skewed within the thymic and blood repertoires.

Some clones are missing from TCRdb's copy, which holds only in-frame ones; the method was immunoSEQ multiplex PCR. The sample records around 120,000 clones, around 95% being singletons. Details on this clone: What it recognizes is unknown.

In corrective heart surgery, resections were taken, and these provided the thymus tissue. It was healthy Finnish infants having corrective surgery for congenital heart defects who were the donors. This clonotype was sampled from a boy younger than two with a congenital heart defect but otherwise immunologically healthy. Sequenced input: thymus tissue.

The CDR3 nucleotides are TGTGCCAGCAGCTCCGGGCCTAAAGAGACCCAGTACTTC. Translating it yields CASSSGPKETQYF. This chain uses TRBV12-1 with TRBJ2-5. TRBV12-1 is described as a pseudogene. CDR3 length: 13 amino acids.